The rows below give T cell receptor beta chains drawn from one sample of a study of Ad26.COV2.S vaccination and SARS-CoV-2 variants. The data were produced by immunoSEQ multiplex PCR, yet TCRdb's version contains in-frame clones alone and is incomplete. This sample yields 380,000 or so clones, of which approximately 83% are seen a single time; around 7.4% belongs to the top ten. Specimen: peripheral blood, collected in a trial of Ad26.COV2.S vaccine versus placebo. These receptor sequences come from a person between 18 and 65 years old who received the Ad26.COV2.S COVID-19 vaccine or a placebo. CDR3s leave out the opening cysteine and the closing phenylalanine or tryptophan.

>TRBV11-1|TRBJ2-2
ASSFTAAGELF
>TRBV30|TRBJ2-5
AKIVRVGETQY
>TRBV7-2|TRBJ2-5
ASSLAGIETQY
>TRBV6-1|TRBJ2-1
ASSEPHGTGAYNEQF
>TRBV6-6|TRBJ1-1
ASSGGGPEAF
>TRBV18|TRBJ1-4
ASSPLRGQGEKLF
>TRBV9|TRBJ1-2
ASSGVSGAYGYT
>TRBV27|TRBJ2-7
ASSQGPYEQY
>TRBV5-4|TRBJ2-5
ASSPDSQETQY
>TRBV29-1|TRBJ2-7
SVWDRGAPYEQY
>TRBV2|TRBJ1-6
ASRGDAYNSPLH
>TRBV30|TRBJ2-5
AWSPGTGVRETQY
>TRBV7-9|TRBJ1-2
ASSPGRGYGYT
>TRBV7-9|TRBJ2-1
ASRPQGTTSPYNEQF
>TRBV15|TRBJ1-4
ATSREVGYGGKLF
>TRBV10-3|TRBJ2-7
AAATGTSYEQY
>TRBV18|TRBJ2-4
ASSPTARAKNIQY
>TRBV18|TRBJ2-7
ASSPISGEPYEQY
>TRBV29-1|TRBJ2-2
SVGLDTGELF
>TRBV2|TRBJ1-1
ASRRGTGNTEAF
>TRBV11-2|TRBJ2-7
ASTTGYNEQY
>TRBV5-6|TRBJ2-7
ASSEVRDDRKID
>TRBV29-1|TRBJ2-1
SVVIGGGYNEQF
>TRBV30|TRBJ1-1
AWSGLAGEAF
>TRBV11-3|TRBJ2-5
ASSFQPSETQY
>TRBV5-1|TRBJ2-1
ASSVTGYEQF
>TRBV28|TRBJ2-5
ASKDRGEETQY
>TRBV3-1/TRBV3-2|TRBJ1-5
ASSQGYRGQPQH
>TRBV6-5|TRBJ1-1
ASSPHDPRTEAF
>TRBV7-6|TRBJ1-4
ASNLSADEKLF
>TRBV7-3|TRBJ1-1
ASSRFLGTEAF
>TRBV5-1|TRBJ2-1
ASSTGLVRGNEQF
>TRBV7-9|TRBJ1-4
ASNNIPTGDRLF
>TRBV5-1|TRBJ2-2
ASNTGTGSTGELF
>TRBV5-1|TRBJ2-4
ASSWAGREGPQNIQY